What follows describes a single TCR beta chain. What it binds is not known. This entry comes from a study of shared clonotypes between healthy human individuals. Whole-study context: Three plates were used per donor for CD4 naive, three for CD4 memory, two for CD8 naive and one for CD8 memory. Findings of the study overall: Shared across a few donors were about 4.6% of the naive CD4 clonotypes. Some clonotypes were shared by all four sorted-subset donors, while others were not shared. The non-shared ones had lower generation probabilities than the shared ones. The study generally estimated greater richness for naive than memory subsets.

CDR1 and CDR2 (germline): MNHNY, SVGAGI (reference sequence). This CDR3 comprises 16 residues. V shed 1 base and J shed 5 bases, with 18 bases lying between them. Assay used: immunoSEQ multiplex PCR; TCRdb lists only in-frame clones, some missing. The data show 600,000 or so clones, with 95% to 98% seen just once and 0.3% held by the top ten. CD45RO negativity and positive selection for CCR7 defined naive CD8 cells, a population that excluded terminally differentiated effector memory CD45RA+ cells. The source of this sequence is a man aged 25-45 years in good health. Sequenced material: naive CD8+ T cells sorted from blood. The chain combines TRBV6-6 with TRBJ2-7, with unresolved D. DNA of the CDR3: TGTGCCAGCAGTTACTACACGATACCGTCTCCTGACGAGCAGTACTTC. Translating it yields CASSYYTIPSPDEQYF.